These 17 T cell receptor beta chains were all obtained from the same sample, sequenced in a study of blood T cell repertoires in COVID-19. Assay: immunoSEQ multiplex PCR; the TCRdb copy retains only in-frame clones and omits some. The data contain roughly 140,000 clones, roughly 84% of them singletons. The sample consisted of peripheral blood. These receptors all stem from a woman aged 50 to 60 with acute or convalescent COVID-19.

This clone was observed a single time. The rearrangement joins TRBV30 to TRBJ1-2; 8 bases line up with TRBD1. J lost 4 bases, V lost 5 bases, and 6 bases had no gene match. The CDR3 extends over 13 amino acids. Germline assignment: CDR1 GTSNPN and CDR2 SVGIG (reference sequence). The CDR3 sequence is CAWGAQGGYGYTF. CDR3 nucleotides: TGTGCCTGGGGGGCACAGGGGGGCTATGGCTACACCTTC.

The chain links TRBV5-5 to TRBJ2-7; 10 bases are a match to TRBD1. This CDR3 contains 16 residues. The V segment lost 6 bases and the J segment 6 bases; nucleotides outside the gene matches: 15. Germline CDR1 is SGHKS and CDR2 is YYEKEE (reference sequence). The CDR3 reads CASIATSPGQGSEQYF. In DNA form, the CDR3 reads TGTGCCAGCATCGCTACAAGCCCGGGACAGGGGTCCGAGCAGTACTTC.

This clone appeared once. V usage is TRBV2 and J usage is TRBJ2-1; possible D gene TRBD2, 5 bases. V was pared by 8 bases and J by 0 bases, with 14 bases between. The CDR3 is made up of 15 amino acids. CDR1 and CDR2 from the germline V gene are SNHLY and FYNNEI. In nucleotides, the CDR3 is TGTGCCAGCTCCCCGGGTGGGAGCTCCTACAATGAGCAGTTCTTC. It yields the protein CASSPGGSSYNEQFF.

The chain uses TRBV5-1 and TRBJ1-4, with D unresolved. Germline CDR1 SGHRS, CDR2 YFSETQ. CDR3 length: 16 residues. Trimming removed 1 base from V and 4 bases from J, with 14 bases in between. CDR3 loop: CASSLRSGNGNEKLFF. In nucleotides, the CDR3 is TGCGCCAGCAGCTTGCGGTCCGGGAATGGTAATGAAAAACTGTTTTTT.

This chain connects TRBV5-3 to TRBJ1-1, with unresolved D. TRBV5-3 is marked as an open reading frame, function uncertain. This CDR3 has 12 amino acids. V gave up 0 bases and J gave up 8 bases, with 8 bases separating them. This CDR3 is CARSLGRSEAFF. CDR3 in DNA: TGTGCCAGAAGCTTGGGGAGATCCGAAGCTTTCTTT.

J is TRBJ2-5 and V is TRBV4-2; 8 positions agree with TRBD2. CDR1 LGHNA and CDR2 YNFKEQ come from the germline V gene. CDR3 length: 17 amino acids. Unmatched junction bases numbered 8, after V lost 0 bases and J lost 2 bases. DNA of the CDR3: TGTGCCAGCAGCCAAGACTTCGGGGCGGGAGGTCAAGAGACCCAGTACTTC. This gives the protein CASSQDFGAGGQETQYF.

This chain uses TRBV9 with TRBJ2-7; TRBD2 is a possible D gene (6 bases). Germline V gene data show CDR1 as SGDLS and CDR2 as YYNGEE. This CDR3 is built from 14 residues. Between the trimmed V and J ends, which lost 1 base and 5 bases, there was a span of 13 bases. CDR3 DNA: TGTGCCAGCAGCGTAACCGGGACTTCCCACGAGCAGTACTTC. Its translation is CASSVTGTSHEQYF.

Here the CDR3 DNA reads TGTGCCAGTAGTATCGGGGCTGGGGCCAACGTCCTGACTTTC. Encoded protein: CASSIGAGANVLTF. The V and J genes are TRBV19 and TRBJ2-6, with D possibly being TRBD2 (5 bases). Germline assignment: CDR1 LNHDA and CDR2 SQIVND (reference sequence). The germline V and J ends were trimmed by 3 bases and 2 bases, with 5 bases remaining between them. CDR3 length equals 14 residues.

The chain couples TRBV4-2 to TRBJ1-5; maybe TRBD1 (5 bases). The CDR3 totals 15 residues. Germline lookup yields CDR1 LGHNA and CDR2 YNFKEQ. V dropped 0 bases and J dropped 4 bases, with 10 bases sitting between them. CDR3 nucleotides: TGTGCCAGCAGCCAAGATGGGGCCAGTAATCAGCCCCAGCATTTT. Protein: CASSQDGASNQPQHF.

The chain is built from TRBV7-3 and TRBJ2-6, with D maybe TRBD2 (5 bases). The CDR3 runs 15 residues. In germline, CDR1 is SGHTA, CDR2 FQGTGA. V was cut by 6 bases and J by 0 bases, with 9 bases left in between. The CDR3 sequence: CASSPGGSGANVLTF. The CDR3 nucleotides read TGTGCCAGCAGTCCCGGAGGCTCTGGGGCCAACGTCCTGACTTTC. Full variable domain (outside the CDR3, taken from reference TRBV7-3 and TRBJ2-6): GAGVSQTPSNKVTEKGKYVELRCDPISGHTALYWYRQSLGQGPEFLIYFQGTGAADDSGLPNDRFFAVRPEGSVSTLKIQRTERGDSAVYLCASSPGGSGANVLTFGAGSRLTVL.

Here the CDR3 DNA reads TGTGCCAGCAACCCCACCCCTGACAGGGTTTTGGTTGGCTACACCTTC. Protein product: CASNPTPDRVLVGYTF. This rearrangement joins TRBV9 to TRBJ1-2; the match to TRBD1 covers 7 bases. V shed 6 bases and J 7 bases; nucleotides not matched to a gene: 18. The CDR3 consists of 16 residues. Germline V CDR1 and CDR2: SGDLS, YYNGEE. Supplemented by reference TRBV9 and TRBJ1-2, the full variable domain reads DSGVTQTPKHLITATGQRVTLRCSPRSGDLSVYWYQQSLDQGLQFLIQYYNGEERAKGNILERFSAQQFPDLHSELNLSSLELGDSALYFCASNPTPDRVLVGYTFGSGTRLTVV.

V and J are TRBV11-2 and TRBJ2-7, with TRBD2 matching 10 bases. The J segment lost 1 base and the V segment lost 5 bases, leaving 11 bases of the junction unmatched. Germline CDR1 reads SGHAT; CDR2 reads FQNNGV. CDR3 size: 17 residues. The CDR3 protein is CASSRRPGLATSYEQYF. The CDR3 DNA sequence: TGTGCCAGCAGCCGAAGACCGGGACTAGCGACATCCTACGAGCAGTACTTC.

This clone was counted between two and nine times. This sequence joins TRBV7-3 and TRBJ2-7; 9 bases are a match to TRBD1. CDR1 and CDR2 from the germline V gene are SGHTA and FQGTGA. This CDR3 is 13 amino acids long. V trimming: 5 bases; J trimming: 6 bases; junction bases outside the gene matches: 5. The CDR3 DNA reads TGTGCCAGCAGCCGGGACAGGGATACCGAGCAGTACTTC. Amino acid sequence: CASSRDRDTEQYF.

This clone has just one count. The rearrangement links TRBV5-1 to TRBJ2-1, with D perhaps TRBD2 (7 bases). The CDR3 covers 13 residues. CDR1 is SGHRS, CDR2 YFSETQ, per germline. Trimming took 2 bases from V and 6 from J, leaving 9 bases between them. The CDR3 nucleotides are TGCGCCAGCAGCTTAGGGGGGGCCAATGAGCAGTTCTTC. Residues: CASSLGGANEQFF. Drawing the rest from reference TRBV5-1 and TRBJ2-1, the complete variable domain is KAGVTQTPRYLIKTRGQQVTLSCSPISGHRSVSWYQQTPGQGLQFLFEYFSETQRNKGNFPGRFSGRQFSNSRSEMNVSTLELGDSALYLCASSLGGANEQFFGPGTRLTVL.

The rearrangement joins TRBV28 to TRBJ1-4, with TRBD1 as a possible D gene (5 bases). The germline CDR1 and CDR2 sequences are MDHEN and SYDVKM. The CDR3 has 15 residues. Trimming pared 1 base from V and 7 bases from J, leaving 13 bases between. CDR3 amino acids: CASSLSSGLGEKLFF. In DNA form, the CDR3 reads TGTGCCAGCAGTTTATCTTCAGGGCTGGGTGAAAAACTGTTTTTT.

In this sample, this clone turned up a few times. V and J are TRBV2 and TRBJ1-6; D perhaps matches TRBD1 (6 bases). V was clipped by 5 bases and J by 5 bases, with 16 bases between them. The CDR3 has 16 amino acids. CDR1 is SNHLY and CDR2 is FYNNEI in the germline V gene. The DNA of the CDR3 is TGTGCCAGCAGTCCGGCAGGGGTCCGAAATAATTCACCCCTCCACTTT. Amino acids: CASSPAGVRNNSPLHF.

The chain couples TRBV4-3 to TRBJ1-2; D perhaps matches TRBD1 (6 bases). The CDR3 runs to 16 residues. Germline V gene data show CDR1 as LGHNA and CDR2 as YSLEER. Trimming pared 1 base from V and 4 bases from J, leaving 16 bases between. DNA of the CDR3: TGCGCCAGCAGCCAAGGTCGAGCAGGGGCTGCCTATGGCTACACCTTC. This translates into CASSQGRAGAAYGYTF.